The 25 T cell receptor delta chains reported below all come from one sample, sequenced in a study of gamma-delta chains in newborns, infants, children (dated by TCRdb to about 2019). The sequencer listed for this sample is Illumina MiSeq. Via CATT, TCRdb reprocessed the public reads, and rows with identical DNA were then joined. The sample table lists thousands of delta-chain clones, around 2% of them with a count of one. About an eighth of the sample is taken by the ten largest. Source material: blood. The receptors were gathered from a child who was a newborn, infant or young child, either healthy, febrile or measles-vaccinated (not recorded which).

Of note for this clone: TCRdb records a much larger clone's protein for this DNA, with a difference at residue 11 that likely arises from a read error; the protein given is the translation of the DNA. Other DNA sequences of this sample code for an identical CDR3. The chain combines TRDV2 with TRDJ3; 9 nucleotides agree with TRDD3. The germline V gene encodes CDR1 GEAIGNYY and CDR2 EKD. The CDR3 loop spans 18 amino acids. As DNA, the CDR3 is TGTGCCTGTGACACCTACTGGGGGAGCTCCCGGGACACCCGACAGATGTTTTTC. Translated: CACDTYWGSSRDTRQMFF.

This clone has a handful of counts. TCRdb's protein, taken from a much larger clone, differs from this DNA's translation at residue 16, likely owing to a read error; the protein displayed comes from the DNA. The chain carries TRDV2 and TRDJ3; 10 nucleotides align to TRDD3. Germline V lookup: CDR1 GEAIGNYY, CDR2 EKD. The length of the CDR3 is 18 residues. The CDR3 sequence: CACDTGGYHSWDTRQIFF. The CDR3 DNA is TGTGCCTGTGACACTGGGGGATACCACTCCTGGGACACCCGACAGATTTTTTTC.

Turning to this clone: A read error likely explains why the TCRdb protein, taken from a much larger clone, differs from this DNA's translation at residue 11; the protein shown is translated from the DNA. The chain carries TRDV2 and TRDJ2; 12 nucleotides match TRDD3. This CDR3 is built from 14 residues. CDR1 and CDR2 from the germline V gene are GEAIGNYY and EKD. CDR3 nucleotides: TGTGCCTGTGATCTACTGGGGGATACAGCAAAACTCTTCTTT. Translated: CACDLLGDTAKLFF.

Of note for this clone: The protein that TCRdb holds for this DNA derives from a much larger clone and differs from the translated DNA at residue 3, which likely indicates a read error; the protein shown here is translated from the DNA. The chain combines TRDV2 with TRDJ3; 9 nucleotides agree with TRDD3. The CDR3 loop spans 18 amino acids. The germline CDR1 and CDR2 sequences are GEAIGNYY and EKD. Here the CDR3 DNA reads TGTGCCCGTGACACCGGGGGATACTTCTCCTGGGACACCCGACAGATGTTTTTC. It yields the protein CARDTGGYFSWDTRQMFF.

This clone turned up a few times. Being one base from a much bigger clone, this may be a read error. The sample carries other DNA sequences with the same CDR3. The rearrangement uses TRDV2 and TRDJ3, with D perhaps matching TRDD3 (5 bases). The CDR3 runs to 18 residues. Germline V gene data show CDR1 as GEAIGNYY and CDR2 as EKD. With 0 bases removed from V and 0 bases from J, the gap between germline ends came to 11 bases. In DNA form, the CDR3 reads TGTGCCTGTGACACCGGGGGGTACCTCTCCTGGGACACCCGACAGATGTTTTTC. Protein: CACDTGGYLSWDTRQMFF.

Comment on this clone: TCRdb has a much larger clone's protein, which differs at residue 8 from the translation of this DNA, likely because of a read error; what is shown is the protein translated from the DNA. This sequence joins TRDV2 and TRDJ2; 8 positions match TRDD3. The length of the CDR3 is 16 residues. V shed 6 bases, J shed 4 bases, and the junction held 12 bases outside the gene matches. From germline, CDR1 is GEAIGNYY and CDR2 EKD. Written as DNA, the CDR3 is TGTGCCTGTTTCCCACTGGGGGGTACGGAGACAGCACAACTCTTCTTT. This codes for CACFPLGGTETAQLFF.

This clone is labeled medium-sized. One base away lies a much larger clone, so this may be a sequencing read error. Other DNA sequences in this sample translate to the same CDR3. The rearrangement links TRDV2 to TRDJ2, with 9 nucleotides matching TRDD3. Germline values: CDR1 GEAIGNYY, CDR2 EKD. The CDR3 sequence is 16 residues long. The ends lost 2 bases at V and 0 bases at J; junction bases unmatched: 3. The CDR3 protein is CACDIMGDTLTAQLFF. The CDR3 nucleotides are TGTGCCTGTGACATAATGGGGGATACTTTGACAGCACAACTCTTCTTT.

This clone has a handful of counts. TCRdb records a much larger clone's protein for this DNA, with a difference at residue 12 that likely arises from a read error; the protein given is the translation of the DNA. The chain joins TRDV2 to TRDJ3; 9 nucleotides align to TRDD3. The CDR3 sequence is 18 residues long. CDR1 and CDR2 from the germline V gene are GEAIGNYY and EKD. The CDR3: CACDILGESSWGTRQMFF. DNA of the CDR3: TGTGCCTGTGACATACTGGGGGAGAGCTCCTGGGGCACCCGACAGATGTTTTTC.

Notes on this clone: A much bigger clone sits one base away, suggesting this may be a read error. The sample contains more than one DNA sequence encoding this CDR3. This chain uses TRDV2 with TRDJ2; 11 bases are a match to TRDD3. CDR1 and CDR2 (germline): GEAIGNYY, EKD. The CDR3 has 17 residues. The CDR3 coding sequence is TGTGCCTGTGACAGGGTGGGGGATACGACTTTGACGGCACAACTCTTCTTT. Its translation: CACDRVGDTTLTAQLFF.

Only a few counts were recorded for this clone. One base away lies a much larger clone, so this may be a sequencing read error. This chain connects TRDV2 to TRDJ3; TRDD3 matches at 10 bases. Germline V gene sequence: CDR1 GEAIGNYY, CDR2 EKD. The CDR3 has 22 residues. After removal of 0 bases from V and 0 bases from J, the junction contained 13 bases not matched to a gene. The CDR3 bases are TGTGCCTGTGACACCCTCAATATACTGGGGGATGCAAGCTCCTGGGACACCCGACAGATGTTTTTC. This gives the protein CACDTLNILGDASSWDTRQMFF.

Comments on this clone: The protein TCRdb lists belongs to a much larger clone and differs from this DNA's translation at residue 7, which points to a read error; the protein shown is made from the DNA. DNA of the CDR3: TGTGCCTGTGACGCCTACGTGAGCTCCTGGGACACCCGACAGATGTTTTTC. The encoded protein is CACDAYVSSWDTRQMFF. The chain employs TRDV2 and TRDJ3; weak D call: TRDD2 (5 bases). The CDR3 is 17 residues long. CDR1 GEAIGNYY and CDR2 EKD come from the germline V gene. The germline V and J ends were trimmed by 3 bases and 0 bases, with 11 bases remaining between them.

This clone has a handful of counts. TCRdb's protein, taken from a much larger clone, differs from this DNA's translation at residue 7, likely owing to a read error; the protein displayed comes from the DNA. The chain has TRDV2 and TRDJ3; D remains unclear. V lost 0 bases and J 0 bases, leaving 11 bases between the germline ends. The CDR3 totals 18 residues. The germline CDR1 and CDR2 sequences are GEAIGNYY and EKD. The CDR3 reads CACDTGRFSSWDTRQMFF. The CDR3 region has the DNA TGTGCCTGTGACACCGGAAGGTTCAGCTCCTGGGACACCCGACAGATGTTTTTC.

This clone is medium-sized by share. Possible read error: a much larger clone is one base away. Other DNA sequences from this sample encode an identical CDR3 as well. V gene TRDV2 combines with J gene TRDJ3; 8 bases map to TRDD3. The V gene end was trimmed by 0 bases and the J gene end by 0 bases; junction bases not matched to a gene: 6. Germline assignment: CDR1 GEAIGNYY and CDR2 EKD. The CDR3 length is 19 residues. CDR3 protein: CACDTVLGASSWDTRQMFF. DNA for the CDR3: TGTGCCTGTGACACCGTACTGGGGGCTAGCTCCTGGGACACCCGACAGATGTTTTTC.

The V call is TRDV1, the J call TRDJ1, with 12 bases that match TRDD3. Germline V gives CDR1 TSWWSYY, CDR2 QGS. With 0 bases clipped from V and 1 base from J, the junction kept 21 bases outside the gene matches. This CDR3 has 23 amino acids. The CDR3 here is CALGELIFPRMYWGIQSTDKLIF. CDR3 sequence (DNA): TGTGCTCTTGGGGAACTTATCTTCCCCCGGATGTACTGGGGGATACAATCCACCGATAAACTCATCTTT.

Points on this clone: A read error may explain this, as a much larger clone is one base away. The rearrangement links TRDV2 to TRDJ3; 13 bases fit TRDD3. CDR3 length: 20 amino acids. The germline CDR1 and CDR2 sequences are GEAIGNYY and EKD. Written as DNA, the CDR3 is TGTGCCCGTGACAAAGTACTGGGGGATACGAGCTCCTGGGACACCCGACAGATGTTTTTC. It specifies CARDKVLGDTSSWDTRQMFF.

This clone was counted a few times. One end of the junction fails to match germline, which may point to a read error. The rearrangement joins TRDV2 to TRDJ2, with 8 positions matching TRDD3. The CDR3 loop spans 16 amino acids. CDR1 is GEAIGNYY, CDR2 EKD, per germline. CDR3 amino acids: CACDALGAYLAAQLFF. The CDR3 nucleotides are TGTGCCTGTGACGCACTGGGGGCTTATTTGGCAGCCCAACTCTTCTTT.

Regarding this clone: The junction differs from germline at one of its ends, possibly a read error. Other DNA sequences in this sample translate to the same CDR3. CDR3 coding DNA: TGCGCCTGTGACACCATTATTTCCTTACTGGGGGATAATACCCGACAGATGTTCTTC. As protein: CACDTIISLLGDNTRQMFF. V usage is TRDV2 and J usage is TRDJ3, with 11 bases lining up with TRDD3. The germline V gene encodes CDR1 GEAIGNYY and CDR2 EKD. The CDR3 extends over 19 amino acids.

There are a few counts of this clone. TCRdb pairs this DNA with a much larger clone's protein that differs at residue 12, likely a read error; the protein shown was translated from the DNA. The CDR3 here is CACDTWGIPAQRFF. The CDR3 DNA reads TGCGCCTGTGACACCTGGGGGATACCAGCACAACGCTTCTTT. This sequence joins TRDV2 and TRDJ2; the match to TRDD3 covers 11 bases. The CDR3 consists of 14 residues. Germline V gene lookup returns CDR1 GEAIGNYY and CDR2 EKD.

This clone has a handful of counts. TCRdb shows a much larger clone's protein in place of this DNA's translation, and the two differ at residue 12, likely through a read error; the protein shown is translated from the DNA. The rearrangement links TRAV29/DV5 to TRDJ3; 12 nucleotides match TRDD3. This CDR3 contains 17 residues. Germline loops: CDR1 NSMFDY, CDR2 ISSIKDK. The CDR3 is CAAKTGGYSWDIRQMFF. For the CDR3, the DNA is TGTGCAGCAAAAACTGGGGGATACTCCTGGGACATCCGACAGATGTTTTTC.

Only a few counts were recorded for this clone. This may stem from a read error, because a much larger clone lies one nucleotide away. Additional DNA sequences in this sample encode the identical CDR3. CDR3 coding DNA: TGTGCCTGTGACACCGTGTCCTCCTGGGACACCCGCCAGATGTTTTTC. The encoded protein is CACDTVSSWDTRQMFF. This rearrangement joins TRDV2 to TRDJ3; TRDD3 is a possible D gene (5 bases). The length of the CDR3 is 16 residues. The germline gives CDR1 GEAIGNYY, CDR2 EKD.

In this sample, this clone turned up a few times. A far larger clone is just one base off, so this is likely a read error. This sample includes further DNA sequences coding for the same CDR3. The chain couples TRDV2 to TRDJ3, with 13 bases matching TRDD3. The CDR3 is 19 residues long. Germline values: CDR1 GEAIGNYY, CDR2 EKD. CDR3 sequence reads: CACDTVLGDTRWDTRQMFF. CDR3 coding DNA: TGTGCCTGTGACACCGTACTGGGGGATACGCGCTGGGACACTCGACAGATGTTTTTC.

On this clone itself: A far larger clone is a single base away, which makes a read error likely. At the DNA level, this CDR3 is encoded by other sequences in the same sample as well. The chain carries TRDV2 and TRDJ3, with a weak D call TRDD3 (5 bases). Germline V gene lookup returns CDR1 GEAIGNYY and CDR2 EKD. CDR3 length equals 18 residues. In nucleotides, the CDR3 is TGTGCCTGTGACACCGGAGGGTTCAGCTCCTGGGACACCCGGCAGATGTTTTTC. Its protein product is CACDTGGFSSWDTRQMFF.

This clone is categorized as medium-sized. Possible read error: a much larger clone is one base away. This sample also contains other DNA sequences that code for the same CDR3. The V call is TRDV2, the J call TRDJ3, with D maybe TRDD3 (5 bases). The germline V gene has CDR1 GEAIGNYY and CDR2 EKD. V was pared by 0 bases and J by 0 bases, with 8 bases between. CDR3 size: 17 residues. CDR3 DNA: TGTGCCTGTGACACCTGGGGCAGCTCCTGGGACACCCGACAGATGTTTTTC. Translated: CACDTWGSSWDTRQMFF.

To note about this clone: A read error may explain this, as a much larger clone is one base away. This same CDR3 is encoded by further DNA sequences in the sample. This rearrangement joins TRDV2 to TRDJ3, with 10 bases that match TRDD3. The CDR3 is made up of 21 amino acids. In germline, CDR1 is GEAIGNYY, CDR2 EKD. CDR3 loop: CACDAYWGMPNSSWDTRQMFF. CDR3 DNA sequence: TGTGCCTGTGACGCCTACTGGGGGATGCCAAACAGCTCCTGGGACACCCGACAGATGTTCTTC.

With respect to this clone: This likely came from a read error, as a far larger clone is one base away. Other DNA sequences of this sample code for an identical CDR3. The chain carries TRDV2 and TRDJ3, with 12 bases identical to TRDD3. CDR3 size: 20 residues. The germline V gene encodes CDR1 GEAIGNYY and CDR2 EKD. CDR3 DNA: TGTGCCTGTGACCCGACTTACTGGGGGATACCCAACTGGGACACCCGCCAGATGTTTTTC. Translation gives CACDPTYWGIPNWDTRQMFF.